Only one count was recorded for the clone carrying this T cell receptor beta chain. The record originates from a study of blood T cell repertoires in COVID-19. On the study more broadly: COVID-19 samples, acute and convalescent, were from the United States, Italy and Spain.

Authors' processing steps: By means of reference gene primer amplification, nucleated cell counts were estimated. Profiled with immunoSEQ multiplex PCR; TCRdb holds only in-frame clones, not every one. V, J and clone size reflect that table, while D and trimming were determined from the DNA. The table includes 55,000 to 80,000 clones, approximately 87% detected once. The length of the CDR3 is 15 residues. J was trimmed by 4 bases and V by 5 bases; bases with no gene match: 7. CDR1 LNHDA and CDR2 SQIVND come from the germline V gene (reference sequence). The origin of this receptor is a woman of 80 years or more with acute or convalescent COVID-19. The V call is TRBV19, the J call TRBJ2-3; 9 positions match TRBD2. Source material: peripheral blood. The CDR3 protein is CASSVAGAGADTQYF. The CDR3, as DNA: TGTGCCAGTAGTGTAGCGGGAGCGGGAGCAGATACGCAGTATTTT.